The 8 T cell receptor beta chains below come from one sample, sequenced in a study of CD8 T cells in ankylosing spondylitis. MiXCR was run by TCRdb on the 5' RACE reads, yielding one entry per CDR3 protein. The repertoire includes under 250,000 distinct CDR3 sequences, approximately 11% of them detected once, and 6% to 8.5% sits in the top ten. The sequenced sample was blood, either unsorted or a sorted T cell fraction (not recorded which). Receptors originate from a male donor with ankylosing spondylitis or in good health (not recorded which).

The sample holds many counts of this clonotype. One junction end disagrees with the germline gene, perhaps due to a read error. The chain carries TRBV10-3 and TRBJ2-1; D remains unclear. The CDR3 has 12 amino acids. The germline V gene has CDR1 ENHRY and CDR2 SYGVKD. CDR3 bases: TGTGCCATCAGTGAGTCCTCCAATGAGCAGTTCTTC. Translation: CAISESSNEQFF.

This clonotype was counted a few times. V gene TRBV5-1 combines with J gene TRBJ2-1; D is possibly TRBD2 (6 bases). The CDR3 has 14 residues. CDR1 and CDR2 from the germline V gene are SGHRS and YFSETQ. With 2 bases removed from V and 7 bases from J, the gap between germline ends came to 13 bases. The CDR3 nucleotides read TGCGCCAGCAGCTTTCGAGGGGCGGGGAATGAGCAGTTCTTC. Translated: CASSFRGAGNEQFF.

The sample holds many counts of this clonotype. The CDR3 is CASSRTRTDTQYF. The CDR3 DNA reads TGTGCCAGCAGCAGAACTAGAACAGATACGCAGTATTTT. This chain uses TRBV7-3 with TRBJ2-3; tentative D call: TRBD2 (5 bases). The germline gives CDR1 SGHTA, CDR2 FQGTGA. The V and J ends lost 5 bases and 3 bases respectively, with 9 bases between them. The CDR3 consists of 13 residues. Full variable domain (rest looked up from reference TRBV7-3 and TRBJ2-3): GAGVSQTPSNKVTEKGKYVELRCDPISGHTALYWYRQSLGQGPEFLIYFQGTGAADDSGLPNDRFFAVRPEGSVSTLKIQRTERGDSAVYLCASSRTRTDTQYFGPGTRLTVL.

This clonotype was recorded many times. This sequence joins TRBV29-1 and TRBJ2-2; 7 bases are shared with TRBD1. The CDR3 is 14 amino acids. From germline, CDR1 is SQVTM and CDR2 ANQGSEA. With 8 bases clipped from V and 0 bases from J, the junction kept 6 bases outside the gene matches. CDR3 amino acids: CSTMTGSNTGELFF. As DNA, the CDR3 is TGCAGCACCATGACAGGGTCGAACACCGGGGAGCTGTTTTTT.

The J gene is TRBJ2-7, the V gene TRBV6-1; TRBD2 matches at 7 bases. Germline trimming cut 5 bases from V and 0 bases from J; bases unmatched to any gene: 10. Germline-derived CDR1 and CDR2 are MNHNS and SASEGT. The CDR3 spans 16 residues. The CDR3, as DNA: TGTGCCAGCAGTCCAACGCTAGCGGCCGTCTCCTACGAGCAGTACTTC. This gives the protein CASSPTLAAVSYEQYF.

The CDR3 loop reads CASSLLEEVNIEAFF. CDR3 coding DNA: TGTGCCAGCAGCCTACTCGAGGAGGTGAATATTGAAGCTTTCTTT. The J gene is TRBJ1-1, the V gene TRBV9; no clear D gene. The V end lost 4 bases, the J end lost 7 bases, and 20 bases lay between the germline ends. This CDR3 spans 15 amino acids. From germline, CDR1 is SGDLS and CDR2 YYNGEE.

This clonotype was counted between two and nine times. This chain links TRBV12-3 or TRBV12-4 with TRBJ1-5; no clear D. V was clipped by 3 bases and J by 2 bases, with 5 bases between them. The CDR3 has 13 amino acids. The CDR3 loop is CASSLMRNQPQHF. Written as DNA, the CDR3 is TGTGCCAGCAGTTTGATGCGCAATCAGCCCCAGCATTTT.

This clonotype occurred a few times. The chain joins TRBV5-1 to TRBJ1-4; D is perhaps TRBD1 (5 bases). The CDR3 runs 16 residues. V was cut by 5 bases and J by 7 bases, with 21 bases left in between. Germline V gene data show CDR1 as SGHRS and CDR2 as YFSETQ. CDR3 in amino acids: CASSPNSGQVFEKLFF. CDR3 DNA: TGCGCCAGCAGTCCCAACTCGGGGCAGGTTTTTGAAAAACTGTTTTTT.